This T cell receptor (beta chain) stems from a study of response to subunit inactivated influenza vaccine. Germline V gene data show CDR1 as ENHRY and CDR2 as SYGVKD. This CDR3 has 14 amino acids. Trimming removed 6 bases from V and 6 bases from J; junction bases left unmatched: 8. TCRdb fed the RT-PCR reads into MiXCR, producing one record per CDR3 protein. Among more than 450,000 distinct CDR3 sequences listed, around 11% were seen once. This clonotype was detected a few times. The same specimen was also included in a second study, on T cells expressing NK-cell markers. As that study records: Production of TCR beta cDNA relied on 5'RACE template switching with UMIs. There were seven HCMV-seropositive donors and one seronegative donor among the eight sequenced. Several experiments confined sorting to alpha-beta TCR T cells with an anti-gamma-delta TCR antibody. HCMV specificity of expanded NKG2C+ T cell clones remained unclear.

The rearrangement joins TRBV10-3 to TRBJ2-7, with 10 positions matching TRBD1. The specimen comprised PBMCs from blood, sampled on the day of vaccination. The receptor comes from a man aged 45-65 years who received an inactivated influenza vaccine. The CDR3 spells CAISGGTGVGEQYF. The CDR3 DNA follows: TGTGCCATCAGCGGAGGGACAGGGGTGGGCGAGCAGTACTTC.